This T cell receptor beta chain was captured in a study of blood T cell repertoires in COVID-19. Produced via immunoSEQ multiplex PCR; TCRdb's table is partial and in-frame only. The table shows about 330,000 clones, with 65% to 90% occurring only once. The germline V gene has CDR1 KGHSH and CDR2 LQKENI. This CDR3 spans 12 amino acids. This TCR came from a human donor in a cohort sampled during active COVID-19. This chain connects TRBV18 to TRBJ2-3, with D tentatively TRBD2 (7 bases). The specimen sequenced was peripheral blood. The CDR3 nucleotides read TGTGCTACCCAGGCGGGGGCGGATACGCAGTATTTT. Encoded protein: CATQAGADTQYF. The full variable domain, completed using reference TRBV18 and TRBJ2-3, is NAGVMQNPRHLVRRRGQEARLRCSPMKGHSHVYWYRQLPEEGLKFMVYLQKENIIDESGMPKERFSAEFPKEGPSILRIQQVVRGDSAAYFCATQAGADTQYFGPGTRLTVL.